The clone carrying this T cell receptor beta chain was observed a few times. Its target is not known. The data are from a study of T cell responses to AZD1222 COVID-19 vaccine. Points from the study as a whole: The span of vaccine-associated CD4 TCRs extended across spike, with dominance at 160-218 and 743-854.

Produced via immunoSEQ multiplex PCR; TCRdb's table is partial and in-frame only. The data show 95,000 to 150,000 clones, about 88% seen once. This CDR3 is built from 15 residues. The ends were cut back, 2 bases at V and 3 bases at J, with 12 bases in the middle. The germline CDR1 and CDR2 sequences are KGHSH and LQKENI. The chain combines TRBV18 with TRBJ2-3; perhaps D is TRBD1 or TRBD2 (5 bases each). The TCR sequence derives from an adult in good health. The input for sequencing was peripheral blood, taken on day 0 of AZD1222 vaccination. The chain's CDR3 is CASSPGDGETDTQYF. Here the CDR3 DNA reads TGTGCCAGCTCACCAGGGGACGGAGAAACAGATACGCAGTATTTT.